A selection of T cell receptor beta chains follows, all from one sample in a study of blood T cell repertoires in COVID-19. Libraries were prepared by immunoSEQ multiplex PCR; TCRdb keeps only in-frame clonotypes and omits some of them. The sample lists 25,000 to 30,000 clones, nearly 90% occurring once. Sample: peripheral blood. The receptors stem from a human donor with acute or convalescent COVID-19. The donor label of this sample is uncertain. Each CDR3 is given with its conserved first and last residue. Each record gives: CDR3 DNA, CDR3 protein, D gene, J gene, V gene, clone size. A D gene is named only where the DNA matches it firmly. Clone size is stated in some rows and not others, as once, few, many or a class when expanded.

cdr3_nt: TGTGCCAGCAGCTTGGGGGAGAATAGCAATCAGCCCCAGCATTTT
cdr3_aa: CASSLGENSNQPQHF
d_call: -
j_call: TRBJ1-5
v_call: TRBV5-8
clone_size: once

cdr3_nt: TGCGCCAGCAGCTCCGGGACAGGGAATCAGCCCCAGCATTTT
cdr3_aa: CASSSGTGNQPQHF
d_call: TRBD1
j_call: TRBJ1-5
v_call: TRBV5-1
clone_size: -

cdr3_nt: TGCAGCGTTTCACAGGGAATGACCCAGTACTTC
cdr3_aa: CSVSQGMTQYF
d_call: -
j_call: TRBJ2-5
v_call: TRBV29-1
clone_size: -

cdr3_nt: TGTGCCAGCAGCTTAGCCAGGGGGCCATCCTACAATGAGCAGTTCTTC
cdr3_aa: CASSLARGPSYNEQFF
d_call: TRBD1
j_call: TRBJ2-1
v_call: TRBV7-9
clone_size: -

cdr3_nt: TGTGCCAGCAGTGGGACAGGGGATTCACCCCTCCACTTT
cdr3_aa: CASSGTGDSPLHF
d_call: TRBD1
j_call: TRBJ1-6
v_call: TRBV6-4
clone_size: -

cdr3_nt: TGTGCCAGCAGTTTATTGGCTCCCGGGGGCAATCAGCCCCAGCATTTT
cdr3_aa: CASSLLAPGGNQPQHF
d_call: -
j_call: TRBJ1-5
v_call: TRBV27
clone_size: many

cdr3_nt: TGTGCCACCCGGGCGGGAGCGCCGAACTCCTACGAGCAGTACTTC
cdr3_aa: CATRAGAPNSYEQYF
d_call: TRBD2
j_call: TRBJ2-7
v_call: TRBV19
clone_size: -

cdr3_nt: TGTGCCAGTAGCAACCCAGGGACAGGGAGTGTAAGTGAGCAGTTCTTC
cdr3_aa: CASSNPGTGSVSEQFF
d_call: TRBD1
j_call: TRBJ2-1
v_call: TRBV19
clone_size: -

cdr3_nt: TGTGCCAGCAGTTCGGGATGGGACATAAGTAACTATGGCTACACCTTC
cdr3_aa: CASSSGWDISNYGYTF
d_call: -
j_call: TRBJ1-2
v_call: TRBV28
clone_size: -

cdr3_nt: TGTGCCAGCAGCTTAAGATCCGGACAGGGAAACAATGAGCAGTTCTTC
cdr3_aa: CASSLRSGQGNNEQFF
d_call: TRBD1
j_call: TRBJ2-1
v_call: TRBV11-3
clone_size: -

cdr3_nt: TGTGCCAGCAGCTTGAAATTGCAGGGGCCCTCCTACGAGCAGTACTTC
cdr3_aa: CASSLKLQGPSYEQYF
d_call: -
j_call: TRBJ2-7
v_call: TRBV7-9
clone_size: -

cdr3_nt: TGTGCCAGCAGCCCGGTCGGGACTGAAGCTTTCTTT
cdr3_aa: CASSPVGTEAFF
d_call: -
j_call: TRBJ1-1
v_call: TRBV5-4
clone_size: few

cdr3_nt: TGTGCCAGCAGCCACCGAGCGGGGGACAATGAGCAGTTCTTC
cdr3_aa: CASSHRAGDNEQFF
d_call: TRBD2
j_call: TRBJ2-1
v_call: TRBV5-4
clone_size: -

cdr3_nt: TGTGCCAGCCCTCCCACAGACCGCACAGATACGCAGTATTTT
cdr3_aa: CASPPTDRTDTQYF
d_call: -
j_call: TRBJ2-3
v_call: TRBV28
clone_size: once

cdr3_nt: TGTGCCAGCAGTAACAATAATTCACCCCTCCACTTT
cdr3_aa: CASSNNNSPLHF
d_call: -
j_call: TRBJ1-6
v_call: TRBV6-5
clone_size: -

cdr3_nt: TGTGCCAGCACCCCCCGTTCTACTGGAAACACCATATATTTT
cdr3_aa: CASTPRSTGNTIYF
d_call: -
j_call: TRBJ1-3
v_call: TRBV13
clone_size: -

cdr3_nt: TGTGCCAGCAGCTCAAGAGCGACTAGCGGGTCCCCCTACGAGCAGTACTTC
cdr3_aa: CASSSRATSGSPYEQYF
d_call: TRBD2
j_call: TRBJ2-7
v_call: TRBV7-9
clone_size: few

cdr3_nt: TGCGCCAGCAGCTCCCAAGGAGGGGGCTCGTGGACCGGGGAGCTGTTTTTT
cdr3_aa: CASSSQGGGSWTGELFF
d_call: -
j_call: TRBJ2-2
v_call: TRBV5-1
clone_size: -

cdr3_nt: TGCGCCAGCAGCTTTGGAGGTGAAAAACTGTTTTTT
cdr3_aa: CASSFGGEKLFF
d_call: -
j_call: TRBJ1-4
v_call: TRBV5-1
clone_size: -

cdr3_nt: TGCAGCGTTGCTTTGAGGAACACTGAAGCTTTCTTT
cdr3_aa: CSVALRNTEAFF
d_call: -
j_call: TRBJ1-1
v_call: TRBV29-1
clone_size: -

cdr3_nt: TGTGCCAGCAGCTTAGGGTCGGGGGGTGTTGGATCACCCCTCCACTTT
cdr3_aa: CASSLGSGGVGSPLHF
d_call: -
j_call: TRBJ1-6
v_call: TRBV7-2
clone_size: once

cdr3_nt: TGTGCCAGCAGCCCTGAGCGGGAGATAACCGGGGAGCTGTTTTTT
cdr3_aa: CASSPEREITGELFF
d_call: TRBD2
j_call: TRBJ2-2
v_call: TRBV11-2
clone_size: -

cdr3_nt: TGTGCCAGCAGCCGGGGATTACTAGCGGAGCAAGAGACCCAGTACTTC
cdr3_aa: CASSRGLLAEQETQYF
d_call: TRBD2
j_call: TRBJ2-5
v_call: TRBV7-2
clone_size: -